The entry that follows covers one TCR beta chain sequence. The antigen remains unidentified. This specimen comes from a study of shared clonotypes between healthy human individuals. Broader study findings: The genetic and exposure-history diversity represented was limited by few donors. Compared with memory subsets, naive subsets generally had larger estimated richness. A reduction in generation probabilities was seen for non-shared clonotypes relative to those shared by all four donors. The study's rarefaction showed incomplete sorted-subset sequencing despite large depth.

J lost 6 bases, V lost 1 base, and 6 bases had no gene match. The V gene's germline CDR1 is SGHTS and CDR2 YDEGEE. This CDR3 spans 15 amino acids. The assay was immunoSEQ multiplex PCR, and TCRdb's table has in-frame clones only and misses some. Altogether about 2.3 million clones are present, under 95% being singletons, with the ten largest covering approximately 0.39%. This TCR derives from a man between 18 and 35 years old in good health. Some clones in this sample may be carry-over from other donors' samples. Sequencing was performed on naive CD4+ T cells from PBMCs. Subset: CD45RA+ positively selected. The chain carries TRBV5-8 and TRBJ2-2; 7 bases match TRBD2. The CDR3 nucleotides read TGTGCCAGCAGCTTGCGGAGCGGGAAAGCCGGGGAGCTGTTTTTT. Its translation: CASSLRSGKAGELFF.